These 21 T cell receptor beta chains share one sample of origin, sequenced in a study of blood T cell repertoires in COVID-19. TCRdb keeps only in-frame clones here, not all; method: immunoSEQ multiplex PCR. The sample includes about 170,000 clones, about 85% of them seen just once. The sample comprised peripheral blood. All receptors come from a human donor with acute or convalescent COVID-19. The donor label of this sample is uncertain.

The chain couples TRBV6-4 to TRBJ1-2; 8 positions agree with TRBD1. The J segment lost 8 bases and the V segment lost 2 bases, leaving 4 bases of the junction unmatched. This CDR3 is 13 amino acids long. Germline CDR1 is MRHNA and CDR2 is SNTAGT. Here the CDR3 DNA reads TGTGCCAGCAGTGACGGGGACAGGTTCGGCTACACCTTC. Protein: CASSDGDRFGYTF.

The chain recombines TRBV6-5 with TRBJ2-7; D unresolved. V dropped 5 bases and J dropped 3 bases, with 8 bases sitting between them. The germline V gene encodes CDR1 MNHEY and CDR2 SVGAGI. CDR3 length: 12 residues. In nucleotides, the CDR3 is TGTGCCAGCAGTCCTCCCCGCTACGAGCAGTACTTC. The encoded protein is CASSPPRYEQYF.

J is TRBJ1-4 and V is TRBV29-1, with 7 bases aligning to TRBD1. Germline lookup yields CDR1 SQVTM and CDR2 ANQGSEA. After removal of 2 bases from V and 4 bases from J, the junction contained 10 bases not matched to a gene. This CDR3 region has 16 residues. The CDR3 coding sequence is TGCAGCGTTGAACGCCCCTGGGGACAGAATAATGAAAAACTGTTTTTT. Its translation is CSVERPWGQNNEKLFF.

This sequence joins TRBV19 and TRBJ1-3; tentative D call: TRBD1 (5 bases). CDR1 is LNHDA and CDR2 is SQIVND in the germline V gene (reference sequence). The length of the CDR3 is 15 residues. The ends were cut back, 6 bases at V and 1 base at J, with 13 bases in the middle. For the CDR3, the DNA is TGTGCCAGTAGCGCACTAGCAGGGTCTGGAAACACCATATATTTT. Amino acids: CASSALAGSGNTIYF. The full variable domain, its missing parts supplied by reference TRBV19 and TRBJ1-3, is DGGITQSPKYLFRKEGQNVTLSCEQNLNHDAMYWYRQDPGQGLRLIYYSQIVNDFQKGDIAEGYSVSREKKESFPLTVTSAQKNPTAFYLCASSALAGSGNTIYFGEGSWLTVV.

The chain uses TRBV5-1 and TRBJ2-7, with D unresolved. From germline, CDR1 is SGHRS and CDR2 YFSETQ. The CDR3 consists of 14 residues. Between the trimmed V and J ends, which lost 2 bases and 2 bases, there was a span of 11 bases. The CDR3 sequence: CASSLQSTTYEQYF. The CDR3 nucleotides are TGCGCCAGCAGCTTACAGTCGACAACCTACGAGCAGTACTTC.

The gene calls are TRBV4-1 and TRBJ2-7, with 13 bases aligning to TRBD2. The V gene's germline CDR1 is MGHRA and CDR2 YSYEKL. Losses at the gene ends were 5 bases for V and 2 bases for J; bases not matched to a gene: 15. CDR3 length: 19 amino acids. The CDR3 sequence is CASSTKPGTSGESTYEQYF. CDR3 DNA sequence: TGCGCCAGCAGCACCAAACCCGGGACTAGCGGGGAATCTACCTACGAGCAGTACTTC.

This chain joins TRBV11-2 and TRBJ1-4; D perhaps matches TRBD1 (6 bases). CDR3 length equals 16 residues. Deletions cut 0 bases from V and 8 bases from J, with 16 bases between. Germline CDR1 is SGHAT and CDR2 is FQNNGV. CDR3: CASSLDPTGLNEKLFF. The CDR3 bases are TGTGCCAGCAGCTTAGATCCGACAGGATTGAACGAAAAACTGTTTTTT.

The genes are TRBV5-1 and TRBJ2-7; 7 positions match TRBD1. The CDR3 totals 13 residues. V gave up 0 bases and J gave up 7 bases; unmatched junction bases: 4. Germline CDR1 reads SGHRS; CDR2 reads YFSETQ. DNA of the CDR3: TGCGCCAGCAGCTTGGAGACAGGGCGTGAGCAGTACTTC. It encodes CASSLETGREQYF.

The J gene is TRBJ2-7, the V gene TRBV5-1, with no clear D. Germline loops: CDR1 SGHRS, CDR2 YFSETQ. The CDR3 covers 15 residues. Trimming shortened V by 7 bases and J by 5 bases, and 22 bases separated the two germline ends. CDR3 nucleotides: TGCGCCAGCTCACTCAACGGAGACCCTTGGAACGAGCAGTACTTC. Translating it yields CASSLNGDPWNEQYF.

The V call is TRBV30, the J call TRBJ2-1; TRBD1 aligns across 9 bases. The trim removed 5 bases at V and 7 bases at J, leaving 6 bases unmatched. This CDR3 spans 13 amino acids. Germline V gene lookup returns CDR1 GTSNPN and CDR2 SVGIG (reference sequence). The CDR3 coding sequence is TGTGCCTGGTCCTACAGGGGGCGGAATGAGCAGTTCTTC. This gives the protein CAWSYRGRNEQFF.

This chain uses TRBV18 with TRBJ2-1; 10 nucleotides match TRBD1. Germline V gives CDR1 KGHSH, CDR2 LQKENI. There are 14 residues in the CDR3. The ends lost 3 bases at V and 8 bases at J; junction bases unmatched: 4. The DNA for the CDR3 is TGTGCCAGCTCACCGAGACAGGGGGCCTATGAGCAGTTCTTC. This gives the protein CASSPRQGAYEQFF.

The CDR3 is CASSPRLSSYNEQFF. The CDR3 region has the DNA TGTGCCAGCAGCCCCCGCTTGAGCTCCTACAATGAGCAGTTCTTC. This chain links TRBV7-8 with TRBJ2-1; D uncertain. Trimming took off 5 bases at V and 0 bases at J, with 11 bases between the two ends. The germline V gene has CDR1 SGHVS and CDR2 FQNEAQ. The CDR3 covers 15 residues. The whole variable domain, filled in from reference TRBV7-8 and TRBJ2-1, reads GAGVSQSPRYKVAKRGQDVALRCDPISGHVSLFWYQQALGQGPEFLTYFQNEAQLDKSGLPSDRFFAERPEGSVSTLKIQRTQQEDSAVYLCASSPRLSSYNEQFFGPGTRLTVL.

CDR3 residues: CASSFQGASGNTIYF. The CDR3 coding sequence is TGCGCCAGCAGCTTTCAGGGGGCATCTGGAAACACCATATATTTT. The genes are TRBV5-1 and TRBJ1-3, with TRBD1 matching over 8 bases. This CDR3 comprises 15 residues. Per the germline V gene, CDR1 is SGHRS and CDR2 is YFSETQ. V trimming: 2 bases; J trimming: 1 base; junction bases outside the gene matches: 2.

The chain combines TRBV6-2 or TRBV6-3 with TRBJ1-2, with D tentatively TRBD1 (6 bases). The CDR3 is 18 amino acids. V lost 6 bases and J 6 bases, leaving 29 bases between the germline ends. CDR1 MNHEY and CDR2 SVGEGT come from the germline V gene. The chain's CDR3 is CASSPTAFSLRSGDGYTF. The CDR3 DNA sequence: TGTGCCAGCAGCCCCACGGCTTTTAGTCTTCGCTCAGGGGATGGCTACACCTTC.

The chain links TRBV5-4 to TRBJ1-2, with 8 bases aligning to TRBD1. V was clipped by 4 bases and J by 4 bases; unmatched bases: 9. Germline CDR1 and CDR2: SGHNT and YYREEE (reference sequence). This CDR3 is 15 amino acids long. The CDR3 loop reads CASSPPPGQAYGYTF. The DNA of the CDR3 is TGTGCCAGCAGCCCTCCTCCGGGACAGGCCTATGGCTACACCTTC.

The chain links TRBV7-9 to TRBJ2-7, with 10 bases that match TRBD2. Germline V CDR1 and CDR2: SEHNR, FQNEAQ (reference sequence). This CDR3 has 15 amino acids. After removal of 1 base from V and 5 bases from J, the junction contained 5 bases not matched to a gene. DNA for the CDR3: TGTGCCAGCAGCTTAGATCTAGCGGGGGTCCACGAGCAGTACTTC. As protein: CASSLDLAGVHEQYF.

CDR3 amino acids: CASTQEQYGSPLHF. The CDR3, as DNA: TGTGCCAGTACCCAAGAGCAGTACGGGTCACCCCTCCACTTT. The rearrangement joins TRBV19 to TRBJ1-6; D call uncertain. Per germline, CDR1 LNHDA and CDR2 SQIVND (reference sequence). Trimming stripped 7 bases from V and 10 bases from J, with 17 bases between. This CDR3 contains 14 residues. Complete variable domain (other parts from reference TRBV19 and TRBJ1-6): DGGITQSPKYLFRKEGQNVTLSCEQNLNHDAMYWYRQDPGQGLRLIYYSQIVNDFQKGDIAEGYSVSREKKESFPLTVTSAQKNPTAFYLCASTQEQYGSPLHFGNGTRLTVT.

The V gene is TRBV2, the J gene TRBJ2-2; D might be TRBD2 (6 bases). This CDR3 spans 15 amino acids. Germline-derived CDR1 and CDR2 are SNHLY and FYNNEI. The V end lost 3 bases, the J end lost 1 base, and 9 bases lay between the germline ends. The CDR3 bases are TGTGCCAGCAGTGAGATTAGCGGGAACACCGGGGAGCTGTTTTTT. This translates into CASSEISGNTGELFF.

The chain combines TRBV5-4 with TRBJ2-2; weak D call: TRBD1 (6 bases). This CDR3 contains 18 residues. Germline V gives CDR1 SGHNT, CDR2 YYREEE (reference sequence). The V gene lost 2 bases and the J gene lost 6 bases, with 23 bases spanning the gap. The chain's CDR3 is CASSLYRARFLRAGELFF. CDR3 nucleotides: TGTGCCAGCAGCTTATACAGGGCCCGTTTTCTTCGTGCCGGGGAGCTGTTTTTT.

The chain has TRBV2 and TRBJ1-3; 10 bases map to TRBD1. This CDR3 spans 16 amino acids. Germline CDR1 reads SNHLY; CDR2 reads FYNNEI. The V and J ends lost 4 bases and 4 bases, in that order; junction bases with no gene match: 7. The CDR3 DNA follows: TGTGCCAGCAGTGTGTTCGGGACAGGGGTAGGAAACACCATATATTTT. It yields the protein CASSVFGTGVGNTIYF. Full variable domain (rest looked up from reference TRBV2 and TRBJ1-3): EPEVTQTPSHQVTQMGQEVILRCVPISNHLYFYWYRQILGQKVEFLVSFYNNEISEKSEIFDDQFSVERPDGSNFTLKIRSTKLEDSAMYFCASSVFGTGVGNTIYFGEGSWLTVV.

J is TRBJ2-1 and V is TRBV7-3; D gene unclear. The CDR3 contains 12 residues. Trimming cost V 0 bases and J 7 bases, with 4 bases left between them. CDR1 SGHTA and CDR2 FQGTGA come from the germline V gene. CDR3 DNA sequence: TGTGCCAGCAGCTTAACCGAGAATGAGCAGTTCTTC. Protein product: CASSLTENEQFF.